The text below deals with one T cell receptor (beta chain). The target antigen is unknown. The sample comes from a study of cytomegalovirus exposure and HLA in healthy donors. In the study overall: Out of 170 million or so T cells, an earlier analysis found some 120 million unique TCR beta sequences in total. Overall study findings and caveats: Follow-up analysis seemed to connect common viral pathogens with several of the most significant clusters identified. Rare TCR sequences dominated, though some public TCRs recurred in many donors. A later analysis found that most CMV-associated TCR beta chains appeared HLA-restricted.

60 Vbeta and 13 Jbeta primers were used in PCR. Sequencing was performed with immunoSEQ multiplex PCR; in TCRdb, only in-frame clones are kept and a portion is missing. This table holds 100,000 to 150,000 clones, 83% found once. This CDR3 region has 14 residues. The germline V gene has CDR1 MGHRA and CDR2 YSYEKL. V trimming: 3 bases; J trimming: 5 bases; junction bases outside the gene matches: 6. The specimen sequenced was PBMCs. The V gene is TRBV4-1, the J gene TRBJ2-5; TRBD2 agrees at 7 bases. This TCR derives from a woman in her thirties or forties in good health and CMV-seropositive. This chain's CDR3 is CASSHSGYSETQYF. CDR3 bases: TGCGCCAGCAGCCATAGCGGGTACTCGGAGACCCAGTACTTC.